The entry below describes one T cell receptor (beta chain). What it recognizes is unknown. J lost 3 bases, V lost 2 bases, and 6 bases had no gene match. The CDR3 loop spans 17 amino acids. Per germline, CDR1 SGDLS and CDR2 YYNGEE. Researchers ran the PCR with 60 Vbeta and 13 Jbeta primers. The authors' processing: The count from a later analysis was about 80 million unique TCR beta chains, 9 million to 12 million of them shared. Some clones are missing from TCRdb's copy, which holds only in-frame ones; the method was immunoSEQ multiplex PCR. D and trimming were read from the DNA, whereas the V and J calls and clone size are those reported in that table. The profile covers approximately 100,000 clones, with around 10% appearing a single time and 5% to 5.5% taken by the ten largest. This sample was taken from a study of cytomegalovirus exposure and HLA in healthy donors. Study-wide points: Common viral pathogens seemed to be connected with several of the most significant clusters, according to a later analysis. Later analysis placed DRB1 highest and HLA-C lowest in TCR association rates, which differed by HLA locus. Sequencing depth roughly uniform across donors was assumed in presence/absence analyses.

The clonotype originates from a man aged 50-59 years in good health and CMV-seropositive. The chain joins TRBV9 to TRBJ2-3, with 13 bases matching TRBD2. Sequenced: PBMCs. The CDR3 sequence: CASSVSTSGRGTDTQYF. The CDR3, as DNA: TGTGCCAGCAGCGTTAGCACTAGCGGGAGGGGTACAGATACGCAGTATTTT.